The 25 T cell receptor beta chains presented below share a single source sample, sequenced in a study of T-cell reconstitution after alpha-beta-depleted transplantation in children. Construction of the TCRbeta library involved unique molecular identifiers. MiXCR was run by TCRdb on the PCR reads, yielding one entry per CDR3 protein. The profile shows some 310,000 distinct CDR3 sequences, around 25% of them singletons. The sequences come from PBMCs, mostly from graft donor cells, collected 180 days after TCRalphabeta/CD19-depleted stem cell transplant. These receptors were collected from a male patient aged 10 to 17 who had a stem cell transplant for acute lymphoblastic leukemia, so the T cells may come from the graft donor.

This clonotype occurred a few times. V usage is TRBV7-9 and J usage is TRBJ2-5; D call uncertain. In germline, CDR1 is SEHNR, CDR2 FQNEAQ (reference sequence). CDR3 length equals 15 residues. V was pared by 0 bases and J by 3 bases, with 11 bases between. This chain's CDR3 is CASSLAAGGEETQYF. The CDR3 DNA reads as TGTGCCAGCAGCTTAGCAGCCGGTGGGGAAGAGACCCAGTACTTC.

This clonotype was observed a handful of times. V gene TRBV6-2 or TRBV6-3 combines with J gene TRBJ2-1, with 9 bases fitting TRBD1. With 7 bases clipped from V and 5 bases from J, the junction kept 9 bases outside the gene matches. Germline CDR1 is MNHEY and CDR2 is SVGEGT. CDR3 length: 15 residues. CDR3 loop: CASTIRQGVNNEQFF. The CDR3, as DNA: TGTGCCAGCACCATTCGACAGGGGGTAAACAATGAGCAGTTCTTC.

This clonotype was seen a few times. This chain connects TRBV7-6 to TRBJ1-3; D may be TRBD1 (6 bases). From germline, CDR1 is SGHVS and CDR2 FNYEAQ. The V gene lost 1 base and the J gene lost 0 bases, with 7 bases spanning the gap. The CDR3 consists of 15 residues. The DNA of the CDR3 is TGTGCCAGCAGCTTAGAAGGGGGCTCTGGAAACACCATATATTTT. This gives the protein CASSLEGGSGNTIYF.

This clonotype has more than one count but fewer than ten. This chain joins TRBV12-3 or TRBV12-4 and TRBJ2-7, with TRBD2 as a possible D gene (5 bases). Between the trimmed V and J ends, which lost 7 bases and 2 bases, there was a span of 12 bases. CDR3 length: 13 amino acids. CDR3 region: CASKRGSTYEQYF. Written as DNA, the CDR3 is TGTGCCAGCAAACGGGGATCCACCTACGAGCAGTACTTC.

CDR3 protein: CSASLRWEAYIQYF. The CDR3, as DNA: TGCAGTGCTTCCCTTCGGTGGGAAGCGTACATTCAGTACTTC. J is TRBJ2-4 and V is TRBV20-1; D gene uncertain. The germline V and J ends were trimmed by 5 bases and 8 bases, with 19 bases remaining between them. The germline V gene encodes CDR1 DFQATT and CDR2 SNEGSKA (reference sequence). The CDR3 loop spans 14 amino acids.

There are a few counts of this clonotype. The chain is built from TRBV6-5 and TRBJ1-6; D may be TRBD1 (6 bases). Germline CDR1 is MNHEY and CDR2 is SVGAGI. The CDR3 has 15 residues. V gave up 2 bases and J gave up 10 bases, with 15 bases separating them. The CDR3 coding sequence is TGTGCCAGCAGTTACGAACAGGGACGACGGTCACCCCTCCACTTT. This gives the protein CASSYEQGRRSPLHF.

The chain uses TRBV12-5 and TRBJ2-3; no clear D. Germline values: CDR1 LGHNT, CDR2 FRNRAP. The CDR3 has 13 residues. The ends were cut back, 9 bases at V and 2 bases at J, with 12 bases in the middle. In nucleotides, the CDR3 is TGTGCTAGGGTCCCCAAGTCCACAGATACGCAGTATTTT. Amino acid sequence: CARVPKSTDTQYF.

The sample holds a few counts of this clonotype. The CDR3 DNA reads as TGTGCCAGCAGTTACTTTTCAGACACCGGGGAGCTGTTTTTT. Translation: CASSYFSDTGELFF. This sequence joins TRBV6-5 and TRBJ2-2; no firm D call. This CDR3 has 14 amino acids. Trimming took off 1 base at V and 3 bases at J, with 6 bases between the two ends. CDR1 and CDR2 (germline): MNHEY, SVGAGI.

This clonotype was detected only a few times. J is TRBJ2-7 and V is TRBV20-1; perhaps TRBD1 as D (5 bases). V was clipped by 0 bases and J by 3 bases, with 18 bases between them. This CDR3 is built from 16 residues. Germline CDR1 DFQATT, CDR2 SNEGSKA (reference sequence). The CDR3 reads CSARDLGPRSDYEQYF. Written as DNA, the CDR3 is TGCAGTGCTAGAGATTTGGGGCCAAGGTCCGACTACGAGCAGTACTTC.

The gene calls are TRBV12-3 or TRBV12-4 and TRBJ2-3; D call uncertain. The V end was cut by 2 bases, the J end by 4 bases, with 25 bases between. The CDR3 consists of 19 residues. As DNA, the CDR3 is TGTGCCAGCAGTTTACGGGTTTTGGATCGCGGCCTCCTCGCAGATACGCAGTATTTT. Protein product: CASSLRVLDRGLLADTQYF.

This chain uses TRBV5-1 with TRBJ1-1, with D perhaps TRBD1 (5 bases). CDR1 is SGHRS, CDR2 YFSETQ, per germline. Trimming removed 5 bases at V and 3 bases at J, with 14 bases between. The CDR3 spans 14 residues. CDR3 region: CASSRGKGDTEAFF. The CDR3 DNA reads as TGCGCCAGCAGTCGTGGGAAAGGGGACACTGAAGCTTTCTTT.

The CDR3 here is CASSENPGRGDYEQYF. The CDR3 DNA follows: TGTGCCAGCAGTGAAAACCCTGGCAGGGGCGACTACGAGCAGTACTTC. V and J are TRBV25-1 and TRBJ2-7, with D possibly matching TRBD1 (6 bases). Germline lookup yields CDR1 MGHDK and CDR2 SYGVNS. Trimming stripped 2 bases from V and 3 bases from J, with 17 bases between. The CDR3 has 16 amino acids.

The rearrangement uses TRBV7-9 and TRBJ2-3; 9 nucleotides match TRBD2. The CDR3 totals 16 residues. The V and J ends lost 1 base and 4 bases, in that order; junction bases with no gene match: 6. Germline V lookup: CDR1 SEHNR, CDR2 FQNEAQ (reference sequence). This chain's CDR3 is CASSLGTSGFSDTQYF. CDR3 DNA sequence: TGTGCCAGCAGCTTAGGAACTAGCGGGTTTTCAGATACGCAGTATTTT.

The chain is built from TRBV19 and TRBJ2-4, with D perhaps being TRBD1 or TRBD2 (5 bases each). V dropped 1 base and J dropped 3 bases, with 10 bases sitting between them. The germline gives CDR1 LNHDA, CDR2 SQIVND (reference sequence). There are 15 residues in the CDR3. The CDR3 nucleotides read TGTGCCAGTAGTATAGTGGGGACCTTCAAAAACATTCAGTACTTC. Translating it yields CASSIVGTFKNIQYF.

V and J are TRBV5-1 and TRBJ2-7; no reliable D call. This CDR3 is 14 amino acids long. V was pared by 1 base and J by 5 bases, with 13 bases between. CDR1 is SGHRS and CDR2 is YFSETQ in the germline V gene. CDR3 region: CASSLTTRADEQYF. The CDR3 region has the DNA TGCGCCAGCAGCTTGACAACCCGCGCGGACGAGCAGTACTTC.

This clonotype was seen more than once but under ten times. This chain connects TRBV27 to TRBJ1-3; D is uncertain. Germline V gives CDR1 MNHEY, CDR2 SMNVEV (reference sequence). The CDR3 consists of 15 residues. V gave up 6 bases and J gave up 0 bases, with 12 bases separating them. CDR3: CASSSTPVSGNTIYF. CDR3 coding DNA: TGTGCCAGCAGCTCGACACCAGTCTCTGGAAACACCATATATTTT.

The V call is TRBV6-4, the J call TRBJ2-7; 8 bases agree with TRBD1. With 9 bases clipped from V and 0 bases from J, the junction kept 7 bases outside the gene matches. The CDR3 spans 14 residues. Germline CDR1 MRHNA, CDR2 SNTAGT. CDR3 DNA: TGTGCCAGTGGCAGGGGGCGCTTCTCCTACGAGCAGTACTTC. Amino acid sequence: CASGRGRFSYEQYF.

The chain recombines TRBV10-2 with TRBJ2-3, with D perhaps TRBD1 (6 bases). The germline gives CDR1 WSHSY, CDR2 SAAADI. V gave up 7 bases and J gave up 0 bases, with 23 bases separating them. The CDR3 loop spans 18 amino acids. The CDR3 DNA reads TGCGCCAGCATCCCCGGGACAAGCCTCCCGCCTAGCACAGATACGCAGTATTTT. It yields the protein CASIPGTSLPPSTDTQYF.

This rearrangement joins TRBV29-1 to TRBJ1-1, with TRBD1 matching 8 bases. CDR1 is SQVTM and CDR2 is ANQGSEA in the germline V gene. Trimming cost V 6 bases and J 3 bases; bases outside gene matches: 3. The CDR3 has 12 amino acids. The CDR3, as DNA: TGCAGCGTAGTGACAGGGGACACTGAAGCTTTCTTT. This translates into CSVVTGDTEAFF. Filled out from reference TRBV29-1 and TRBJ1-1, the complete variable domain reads SAVISQKPSRDICQRGTSLTIQCQVDSQVTMMFWYRQQPGQSLTLIATANQGSEATYESGFVIDKFPISRPNLTFSTLTVSNMSPEDSSIYLCSVVTGDTEAFFGQGTRLTVV.

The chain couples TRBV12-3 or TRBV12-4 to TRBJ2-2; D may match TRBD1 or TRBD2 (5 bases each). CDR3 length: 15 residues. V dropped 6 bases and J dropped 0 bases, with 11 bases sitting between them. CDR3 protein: CASRNGTTNTGELFF. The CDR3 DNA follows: TGTGCCAGCAGAAACGGGACCACGAACACCGGGGAGCTGTTTTTT.

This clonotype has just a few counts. The CDR3: CSARDGSSYNEQFF. CDR3 nucleotide sequence: TGCAGTGCTAGAGACGGTAGCTCCTACAATGAGCAGTTCTTC. The rearrangement uses TRBV20-1 and TRBJ2-1, with no clear D. There are 14 residues in the CDR3. Germline V gene lookup returns CDR1 DFQATT and CDR2 SNEGSKA (reference sequence). The germline V and J ends were trimmed by 0 bases and 0 bases, with 6 bases remaining between them.

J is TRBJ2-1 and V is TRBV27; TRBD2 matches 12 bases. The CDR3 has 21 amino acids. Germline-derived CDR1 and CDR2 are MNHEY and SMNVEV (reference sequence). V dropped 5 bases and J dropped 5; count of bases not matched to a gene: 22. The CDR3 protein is CASSPFHLLGDLAGGNNEQFF. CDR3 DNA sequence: TGTGCCAGCAGTCCTTTCCATCTCCTTGGGGATCTAGCGGGAGGGAACAATGAGCAGTTCTTC.

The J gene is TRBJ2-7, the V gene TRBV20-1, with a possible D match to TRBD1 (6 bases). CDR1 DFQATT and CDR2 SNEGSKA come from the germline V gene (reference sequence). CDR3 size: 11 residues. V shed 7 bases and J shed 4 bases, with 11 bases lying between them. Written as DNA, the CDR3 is TGCAGTGTAAGACAGGCATACGAGCAGTACTTC. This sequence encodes CSVRQAYEQYF.

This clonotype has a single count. The chain's CDR3 is CASTRQGAISEQYF. In DNA form, the CDR3 reads TGTGCCAGCACGCGGCAGGGGGCGATCAGCGAGCAGTACTTC. V and J are TRBV27 and TRBJ2-7; the match to TRBD1 covers 8 bases. The CDR3 loop spans 14 amino acids. Germline V gene data show CDR1 as MNHEY and CDR2 as SMNVEV (reference sequence). V lost 7 bases to trimming and J lost 6 bases; unmatched junction nucleotides: 11.

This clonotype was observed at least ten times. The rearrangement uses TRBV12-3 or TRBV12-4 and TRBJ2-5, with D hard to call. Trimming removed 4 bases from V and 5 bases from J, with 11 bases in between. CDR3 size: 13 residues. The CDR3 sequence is CASSSFSGETQYF. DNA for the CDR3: TGTGCCAGCAGTTCTTTCTCCGGGGAGACCCAGTACTTC.